These 31 T cell receptor beta chains came from one sample sequenced in a study of CD8 T cells in ankylosing spondylitis. TCRdb reprocessed the 5' RACE reads with MiXCR, giving one entry per CDR3 protein. The profile shows more than 650,000 distinct CDR3 sequences, about 12% of them singletons. These TCRs' antigens remain unknown. General study findings and limits: Characteristic of ankylosing spondylitis blood, it appeared, was a TCR beta motif comprising fewer than 10 highly homologous variants.

The source material was blood, either unsorted or a sorted T cell fraction (not recorded which). These receptors all stem from a male donor with ankylosing spondylitis.

Only a few counts were recorded for this clonotype. The gene calls are TRBV20-1 and TRBJ1-2; D ambiguous. The CDR3 runs to 13 residues. CDR1 is DFQATT and CDR2 is SNEGSKA in the germline V gene (reference sequence). Trimming shortened V by 6 bases and J by 2 bases, and 13 bases separated the two germline ends. The DNA for the CDR3 is TGCAGTGCCTTAGTACCTACCAACTATGGCTACACCTTC. It yields the protein CSALVPTNYGYTF.

This clonotype was observed at least ten times. The chain couples TRBV29-1 to TRBJ2-7, with 7 bases aligning to TRBD1. Germline CDR1 and CDR2: SQVTM and ANQGSEA. V shed 4 bases, J shed 2 bases, and the junction held 5 bases outside the gene matches. This CDR3 is 13 amino acids long. The CDR3: CSVVGRGTYEQYF. CDR3 nucleotides: TGCAGCGTTGTAGGCAGGGGGACCTACGAGCAGTACTTC.

V gene TRBV25-1 combines with J gene TRBJ1-5, with D unclear. Germline CDR1 reads MGHDK; CDR2 reads SYGVNS. The V gene lost 6 bases and the J gene lost 6 bases, with 12 bases spanning the gap. This CDR3 region has 13 residues. The CDR3 DNA sequence: TGTGCCAGCAGCGGTGGGGTTGGTCAGCCCCAGCATTTT. Translation: CASSGGVGQPQHF.

The chain uses TRBV4-2 and TRBJ1-1; no reliable D call. V lost 1 base to trimming and J lost 5 bases, with 2 bases between them. Germline-derived CDR1 and CDR2 are LGHNA and YNFKEQ. This CDR3 region has 11 residues. CDR3: CASSQVTEAFF. DNA for the CDR3: TGTGCCAGCAGCCAAGTAACTGAAGCTTTCTTT.

The V and J genes are TRBV4-3 and TRBJ2-7; 11 bases are shared with TRBD2. The CDR3 is made up of 15 amino acids. J gave up 4 bases and V 1 base, and 3 bases lay outside the gene matches. CDR1 is LGHNA and CDR2 is YSLEER in the germline V gene. The CDR3 region is CASSQGSSGRYEQYF. The CDR3 nucleotides are TGCGCCAGCAGCCAAGGATCTAGCGGGAGGTACGAGCAGTACTTC.

This clonotype was seen more than once but under ten times. The V and J genes are TRBV7-2 and TRBJ2-7; 7 bases map to TRBD2. Germline CDR1 reads SGHTA; CDR2 reads FQGNSA. CDR3 length: 14 residues. Trimming took 3 bases from V and 6 from J; bases not matched to a gene: 8. The CDR3 loop is CASSFVGTGGEQYF. The CDR3 DNA sequence: TGTGCCAGCAGCTTTGTAGGGACGGGGGGCGAGCAGTACTTC.

The J gene is TRBJ1-1, the V gene TRBV7-9; maybe TRBD1 (5 bases). The CDR3 is 15 residues long. V was clipped by 2 bases and J by 13 bases, with 23 bases between them. Germline V gives CDR1 SEHNR, CDR2 FQNEAQ (reference sequence). The CDR3 is CASSLIASAPLRGFF. The CDR3 DNA is TGTGCCAGCAGCTTAATCGCGTCGGCCCCTCTGAGGGGTTTCTTT.

The gene calls are TRBV6-1 and TRBJ2-2; a possible D gene is TRBD1 (5 bases). Trimming removed 6 bases at V and 4 bases at J, with 12 bases between. The CDR3 contains 14 residues. Germline V gene lookup returns CDR1 MNHNS and CDR2 SASEGT. The CDR3 sequence is CASRGRASTGELFF. The CDR3 region has the DNA TGTGCCAGCAGGGGCAGGGCGAGCACCGGGGAGCTGTTTTTT.

The chain is built from TRBV19 and TRBJ2-3; D might be TRBD1 or TRBD2, each matching 6 bases. Germline assignment: CDR1 LNHDA and CDR2 SQIVND (reference sequence). The V end lost 3 bases, the J end lost 4 bases, and 8 bases lay between the germline ends. The CDR3 covers 13 residues. The chain's CDR3 is CASSMGGSDTQYF. The DNA for the CDR3 is TGTGCCAGTAGTATGGGGGGCTCAGATACGCAGTATTTT.

The J gene is TRBJ2-3, the V gene TRBV5-1, with 8 positions matching TRBD2. The V segment lost 3 bases and the J segment 4 bases; nucleotides outside the gene matches: 7. The germline gives CDR1 SGHRS, CDR2 YFSETQ. The CDR3 has 15 amino acids. CDR3 sequence (DNA): TGCGCCAGCAGCTCGAAAAGCGGGAGCGCAGATACGCAGTATTTT. Protein: CASSSKSGSADTQYF. The full variable domain, its missing parts supplied by reference TRBV5-1 and TRBJ2-3, is KAGVTQTPRYLIKTRGQQVTLSCSPISGHRSVSWYQQTPGQGLQFLFEYFSETQRNKGNFPGRFSGRQFSNSRSEMNVSTLELGDSALYLCASSSKSGSADTQYFGPGTRLTVL.

Ten or more counts support this clonotype. The V and J genes are TRBV4-3 and TRBJ1-5, with D possibly matching TRBD1 (5 bases). The CDR3 is made up of 15 amino acids. The V and J ends lost 4 bases and 5 bases respectively, with 15 bases between them. The germline CDR1 and CDR2 sequences are LGHNA and YSLEER. The CDR3 loop reads CASSLQLWGDQPQHF. DNA for the CDR3: TGCGCCAGCAGCCTACAGCTGTGGGGGGATCAGCCCCAGCATTTT.

The J gene is TRBJ1-3, the V gene TRBV7-2, with unresolved D. The CDR3 extends over 14 amino acids. CDR1 SGHTA and CDR2 FQGNSA come from the germline V gene. Trimming took 4 bases from V and 2 from J, leaving 9 bases between them. The CDR3 spells CASSSQITGNTIYF. The CDR3 region has the DNA TGTGCCAGCAGCTCCCAGATAACTGGAAACACCATATATTTT.

This clonotype was observed a few times. The gene calls are TRBV6-5 and TRBJ2-7; D is possibly TRBD1 (6 bases). Trimming took off 0 bases at V and 6 bases at J, with 12 bases between the two ends. The CDR3 has 14 amino acids. The germline CDR1 and CDR2 sequences are MNHEY and SVGAGI. CDR3 in amino acids: CASSYSGANIEQYF. The CDR3 DNA reads as TGTGCCAGCAGTTACTCGGGGGCCAATATCGAGCAGTACTTC.

The rearrangement links TRBV5-1 to TRBJ2-3; a possible D gene is TRBD1 (5 bases). This CDR3 is 14 amino acids long. Germline V lookup: CDR1 SGHRS, CDR2 YFSETQ. V lost 2 bases to trimming and J lost 6 bases, with 13 bases between them. The CDR3 region has the DNA TGCGCCAGCAGCTTTGGACACTCCCCCGATACGCAGTATTTT. Translating gives CASSFGHSPDTQYF. The complete variable domain, with remaining parts taken from reference TRBV5-1 and TRBJ2-3, reads KAGVTQTPRYLIKTRGQQVTLSCSPISGHRSVSWYQQTPGQGLQFLFEYFSETQRNKGNFPGRFSGRQFSNSRSEMNVSTLELGDSALYLCASSFGHSPDTQYFGPGTRLTVL.

This clonotype was counted ten times or more. This chain's CDR3 is CAISAQRNNSPLHF. The CDR3 DNA follows: TGTGCCATCAGTGCACAAAGGAATAATTCACCCCTCCACTTT. This chain links TRBV10-3 with TRBJ1-6; D not resolved. Germline assignment: CDR1 ENHRY and CDR2 SYGVKD. This CDR3 has 14 amino acids. Trimming took 4 bases from V and 5 from J, leaving 9 bases between them.

This clonotype was found a few times. The rearrangement uses TRBV20-1 and TRBJ2-2, with TRBD1 identical over 8 bases. This CDR3 comprises 14 residues. Looked up from germline, CDR1 is DFQATT and CDR2 is SNEGSKA (reference sequence). Trimming cost V 1 base and J 5 bases; bases outside gene matches: 3. CDR3 DNA sequence: TGCAGTGCTAGAGTCCAGGGGGCAACCGGGGAGCTGTTTTTT. Translation gives CSARVQGATGELFF.

This clonotype appeared a few times. The chain couples TRBV24-1 to TRBJ2-1, with TRBD1 matching 9 bases. CDR3 length equals 16 residues. The V gene's germline CDR1 is KGHDR and CDR2 SFDVKD. V lost 3 bases, J lost 2 bases, and 4 bases stayed unmatched. The CDR3: CATSDATGGTYNEQFF. The CDR3 DNA is TGTGCCACCAGTGATGCGACAGGGGGGACCTACAATGAGCAGTTCTTC.

This clonotype has at least ten counts. The chain couples TRBV5-4 to TRBJ2-5; D remains unclear. Trimming took off 6 bases at V and 2 bases at J, with 14 bases between the two ends. The CDR3 runs to 14 residues. CDR1 and CDR2 (germline): SGHNT, YYREEE (reference sequence). The CDR3 coding sequence is TGTGCCAGCAAGGTCGGTAGGGTTCAAGAGACCCAGTACTTC. Translated, it gives CASKVGRVQETQYF.

This clonotype was counted only a few times. The chain combines TRBV7-2 with TRBJ2-3; 12 bases align to TRBD2. With 10 bases clipped from V and 5 bases from J, the junction kept 7 bases outside the gene matches. This CDR3 has 14 amino acids. Germline V lookup: CDR1 SGHTA, CDR2 FQGNSA. CDR3 nucleotide sequence: TGTGCCATCGGACTAGCGGGATTAGAAGATACGCAGTATTTT. This codes for CAIGLAGLEDTQYF.

In its sample, this clonotype was seen many times. The chain links TRBV5-1 to TRBJ2-3; perhaps TRBD2 as D (5 bases). With 4 bases removed from V and 2 bases from J, the gap between germline ends came to 14 bases. Germline V lookup: CDR1 SGHRS, CDR2 YFSETQ. The CDR3 loop spans 15 amino acids. The CDR3 DNA sequence: TGCGCCAGCAGCCCGCCGGACTGGTACACAGATACGCAGTATTTT. Translation gives CASSPPDWYTDTQYF.

The chain uses TRBV20-1 and TRBJ1-1; D gene ambiguous. The CDR3 runs to 13 residues. CDR1 is DFQATT and CDR2 is SNEGSKA in the germline V gene (reference sequence). V was shortened by 5 bases and J by 1 base, with 11 bases between the two germline ends. CDR3 residues: CSAPSAGNTEAFF. CDR3 bases: TGCAGTGCTCCCTCGGCCGGGAACACTGAAGCTTTCTTT.

CDR3 region: CASSDASGHYNEQFF. CDR3 sequence (DNA): TGTGCCAGCAGCGACGCTAGCGGGCATTACAATGAGCAGTTCTTC. The rearrangement links TRBV7-2 to TRBJ2-1, with 8 nucleotides matching TRBD2. V was pared by 5 bases and J by 4 bases, with 7 bases of the junction left unmatched. The CDR3 extends over 15 amino acids. In germline, CDR1 is SGHTA, CDR2 FQGNSA.

This clonotype occurred a few times. This sequence joins TRBV12-3 or TRBV12-4 and TRBJ1-4; D not resolved. Trimming shortened V by 8 bases and J by 3 bases, and 10 bases separated the two germline ends. The CDR3 runs 13 residues. CDR3 DNA: TGTGCCAGCCTAGGGAGGGCTAATGAAAAACTGTTTTTT. Translating gives CASLGRANEKLFF.

This clonotype has a handful of counts. The gene calls are TRBV6-5 and TRBJ2-2; D tentatively fits TRBD1 or TRBD2 (5 bases each). Germline CDR1 MNHEY, CDR2 SVGAGI. The CDR3 spans 16 residues. Trimming took off 2 bases at V and 0 bases at J, with 10 bases between the two ends. The CDR3 region is CASSYRGRTNTGELFF. CDR3 coding DNA: TGTGCCAGCAGTTACAGGGGACGCACGAACACCGGGGAGCTGTTTTTT.

J is TRBJ2-2 and V is TRBV3-1; no clear D. Trimming pared 5 bases from V and 4 bases from J, leaving 11 bases between. CDR1 LGHDT and CDR2 YNNKEL come from the germline V gene (reference sequence). The CDR3 totals 14 residues. The CDR3 protein is CASSKVWGTGELFF. CDR3 in DNA: TGTGCCAGCAGCAAAGTATGGGGCACCGGGGAGCTGTTTTTT.

This clonotype was counted ten times or more. The chain employs TRBV20-1 and TRBJ2-1; D uncertain. V lost 3 bases and J lost 7, with 13 bases in between. This CDR3 region has 13 residues. The V gene's germline CDR1 is DFQATT and CDR2 SNEGSKA (reference sequence). The CDR3 DNA reads as TGCAGTGCTAGCTTTTCAGTTTTGAATGAGCAGTTCTTC. Translation: CSASFSVLNEQFF.

This chain uses TRBV4-3 with TRBJ2-5; 11 nucleotides match TRBD1. Looked up from germline, CDR1 is LGHNA and CDR2 is YSLEER. V was pared by 4 bases and J by 4 bases, with 5 bases of the junction left unmatched. CDR3 length equals 15 residues. CDR3 bases: TGCGCCAGCAGCCTTGGACAGGGGGCTGCAGAGACCCAGTACTTC. This sequence encodes CASSLGQGAAETQYF.

The rearrangement uses TRBV7-8 and TRBJ2-4, with TRBD1 identical over 7 bases. Germline V gene sequence: CDR1 SGHVS, CDR2 FQNEAQ. This CDR3 contains 16 residues. V lost 3 bases to trimming and J lost 0 bases; unmatched junction nucleotides: 5. The CDR3 region is CASSFGQVLAKNIQYF. The CDR3 DNA reads as TGTGCCAGCAGCTTCGGACAGGTCCTAGCCAAAAACATTCAGTACTTC. Full variable domain (rest looked up from reference TRBV7-8 and TRBJ2-4): GAGVSQSPRYKVAKRGQDVALRCDPISGHVSLFWYQQALGQGPEFLTYFQNEAQLDKSGLPSDRFFAERPEGSVSTLKIQRTQQEDSAVYLCASSFGQVLAKNIQYFGAGTRLSVL.

V gene TRBV7-3 combines with J gene TRBJ1-2; 8 bases fit TRBD1. The germline V gene encodes CDR1 SGHTA and CDR2 FQGTGA. The junction had 19 bases not matched to a gene; V was cut back by 5 bases and J by 8 bases. The CDR3 sequence is 17 residues long. CDR3 sequence: CASSLRPGGGQGTGYTF. The CDR3 bases are TGTGCCAGCAGCCTCCGTCCTGGAGGTGGACAGGGTACGGGCTACACCTTC.

J is TRBJ2-7 and V is TRBV25-1, with D tentatively TRBD1 (6 bases). V was shortened by 2 bases and J by 2 bases, with 10 bases between the two germline ends. The CDR3 is 14 residues long. The V gene's germline CDR1 is MGHDK and CDR2 SYGVNS. DNA for the CDR3: TGTGCCAGCAGTGAAGACAGGAGTACCTACGAGCAGTACTTC. Its translation is CASSEDRSTYEQYF.

V and J are TRBV27 and TRBJ1-1, with 7 bases aligning to TRBD1. CDR1 is MNHEY, CDR2 SMNVEV, per germline (reference sequence). The CDR3 is made up of 12 amino acids. V shed 6 bases, J shed 9 bases, and the junction held 7 bases outside the gene matches. The CDR3: CASRLTGRKAFF. The CDR3 nucleotides read TGTGCCAGCAGATTGACAGGGAGGAAAGCTTTCTTT.